Each of the 24 T cell receptor beta chains below was sequenced from the same sample in a study of regulatory T cells in long-lasting Graves disease. Indicated time point: newly diagnosed GD, antithyroid drugs for less than 3 months. The TCR library was made from RNA extracted from PBMCs. Arm-PCR with iRepertoire HTBI primers amplified the CDR3 regions for these TCR beta libraries. A single record per CDR3 protein comes from TCRdb applying MiXCR to the multiplex PCR reads. The data contain around 500,000 distinct CDR3 sequences, approximately 13% of them seen just once; the ten biggest clones take up about 10%. The sample was also reused in another study, on T cells in Graves' hyperthyroidism and ophthalmopathy.

The input for sequencing was peripheral blood mononuclear cells (PBMCs), taken at new diagnosis, from a patient treated with antithyroid drugs. These receptors were collected from a man between 25 and 39 years old with Graves disease.

This clonotype turned up a few times. The chain links TRBV20-1 to TRBJ2-7, with 9 bases matching TRBD2. CDR1 DFQATT and CDR2 SNEGSKA come from the germline V gene (reference sequence). This CDR3 comprises 12 residues. V shed 1 base and J 6 bases; nucleotides not matched to a gene: 1. The CDR3 is CSARVAGAEQYF. The CDR3 region has the DNA TGCAGTGCTAGAGTAGCGGGAGCCGAGCAGTACTTC.

This clonotype was observed at least ten times. The rearrangement links TRBV20-1 to TRBJ2-2, with TRBD2 as a possible D gene (5 bases). The germline V gene has CDR1 DFQATT and CDR2 SNEGSKA (reference sequence). This CDR3 spans 16 amino acids. Trimming pared 1 base from V and 0 bases from J, leaving 12 bases between. Written as DNA, the CDR3 is TGCAGTGCTAGAGTAGCGCGGGCAGCGAACACCGGGGAGCTGTTTTTT. Amino acid sequence: CSARVARAANTGELFF.

This clonotype was seen at least ten times. J is TRBJ1-1 and V is TRBV2, with TRBD1 as a possible D gene (5 bases). Trimming removed 6 bases from V and 8 bases from J, with 13 bases in between. The CDR3 sequence is 12 residues long. The germline gives CDR1 SNHLY, CDR2 FYNNEI. CDR3 in amino acids: CASRQDFTEAFF. The CDR3 nucleotides are TGTGCCAGCAGACAGGACTTCACGGAAGCTTTCTTT.

The V call is TRBV6-1, the J call TRBJ1-1, with D unresolved. Germline CDR1 is MNHNS and CDR2 is SASEGT. The CDR3 is 12 amino acids. The germline V and J ends were trimmed by 1 base and 6 bases, with 6 bases remaining between them. Here the CDR3 reads CASSEDFPEAFF. CDR3 sequence (DNA): TGTGCCAGCAGTGAAGATTTCCCTGAAGCTTTCTTT.

This clonotype was counted between two and nine times. The rearrangement links TRBV19 to TRBJ2-1; possible D gene TRBD1, 7 bases. CDR1 is LNHDA, CDR2 SQIVND, per germline (reference sequence). CDR3 length equals 16 residues. The V and J ends lost 7 bases and 4 bases respectively, with 20 bases between them. CDR3 region: CASTPRWRGRYNEQFF. In DNA form, the CDR3 reads TGTGCCAGTACCCCTAGGTGGAGGGGGCGATACAATGAGCAGTTCTTC.

This clonotype was observed a handful of times. The rearrangement uses TRBV29-1 and TRBJ1-2; TRBD1 matches 8 bases. The CDR3 extends over 13 amino acids. Losses at the gene ends were 3 bases for V and 4 bases for J; bases not matched to a gene: 4. The germline V gene has CDR1 SQVTM and CDR2 ANQGSEA. The CDR3 sequence is CSVEGQETYGYTF. The DNA of the CDR3 is TGCAGCGTTGAGGGACAGGAGACCTATGGCTACACCTTC.

This clonotype came up many times. The rearrangement uses TRBV7-2 and TRBJ2-2; no firm D call. Germline V gene sequence: CDR1 SGHTA, CDR2 FQGNSA. This CDR3 is 16 amino acids long. Between the trimmed V and J ends, which lost 2 bases and 0 bases, there was a span of 10 bases. Here the CDR3 reads CASSLIGGANTGELFF. The CDR3 region has the DNA TGTGCCAGCAGCTTAATAGGCGGCGCGAACACCGGGGAGCTGTTTTTT.

With respect to this clonotype: One base away lies a much larger clone, so this may be a sequencing read error. This chain's CDR3 is CASSLSREVSGADVLTF. DNA for the CDR3: TGTGCCAGCAGTTTATCCAGGGAGGTCTCTGGGGCCGACGTCCTGACTTTC. The chain uses TRBV28 and TRBJ2-6; perhaps TRBD2 as D (6 bases). The CDR3 contains 17 residues. Germline V gene sequence: CDR1 MDHEN, CDR2 SYDVKM.

At least ten counts were recorded for this clonotype. The chain combines TRBV12-3 or TRBV12-4 with TRBJ2-3; the match to TRBD2 covers 11 bases. This CDR3 is 17 amino acids long. Trimming took 6 bases from V and 7 from J; bases not matched to a gene: 15. This CDR3 is CASSRGLAVLSGNTQYF. CDR3 nucleotides: TGTGCCAGCAGCCGGGGACTAGCGGTGCTCTCGGGGAATACGCAGTATTTT.

This clonotype was counted only a few times. V usage is TRBV10-3 and J usage is TRBJ1-1; D remains ambiguous. This CDR3 region has 13 residues. Germline loops: CDR1 ENHRY, CDR2 SYGVKD. The V end lost 4 bases, the J end lost 6 bases, and 12 bases lay between the germline ends. CDR3: CAISVQDGPEAFF. DNA for the CDR3: TGTGCCATCAGTGTCCAGGATGGCCCTGAAGCTTTCTTT.

In this sample, this clonotype turned up many times. This chain uses TRBV5-1 with TRBJ2-7; D is possibly TRBD2 (6 bases). The V and J ends lost 4 bases and 0 bases respectively, with 14 bases between them. The CDR3 spans 15 residues. Germline V gene lookup returns CDR1 SGHRS and CDR2 YFSETQ. The CDR3 region is CASSLPREPSYEQYF. In DNA form, the CDR3 reads TGCGCCAGCAGCCTTCCTCGGGAGCCCTCCTACGAGCAGTACTTC.

Ten or more counts support this clonotype. The chain employs TRBV27 and TRBJ1-5; maybe TRBD1 (6 bases). Germline V gives CDR1 MNHEY, CDR2 SMNVEV (reference sequence). This CDR3 comprises 13 residues. Trimming stripped 6 bases from V and 13 bases from J, with 19 bases between. CDR3 nucleotides: TGTGCCAGCAGCCCAAGTGGGGACAATCAGCAGCATTTT. It yields the protein CASSPSGDNQQHF.

This clonotype showed up many times. V is TRBV7-8 and J is TRBJ2-7; 7 bases fit TRBD1. Trimming cost V 4 bases and J 5 bases; bases outside gene matches: 8. The germline CDR1 and CDR2 sequences are SGHVS and FQNEAQ. This CDR3 has 14 amino acids. The CDR3 spells CASSSRTGVDEQYF. The CDR3 DNA reads TGTGCCAGCAGCTCCAGGACAGGCGTGGACGAGCAGTACTTC.

In this sample, this clonotype turned up once. A read error may explain this, as a much larger clone is one base away. The CDR3 does not end in the conserved phenylalanine or tryptophan, so this is likely a read error. The chain has TRBV12-3 or TRBV12-4 and TRBJ2-1, with TRBD2 identical over 10 bases. The CDR3 has 16 residues. V gave up 6 bases and J gave up 4 bases; unmatched junction bases: 9. The CDR3 nucleotides are TGTGCCAGCAGCCCTCTCGGTAGCGGGAGGTACAATGAGCAGTTCCTC. It codes for CASSPLGSGRYNEQFL.

This clonotype showed up many times. This chain connects TRBV6-1 to TRBJ2-2, with TRBD2 as a possible D gene (5 bases). V was cut by 5 bases and J by 3 bases, with 7 bases left in between. Germline-derived CDR1 and CDR2 are MNHNS and SASEGT. The CDR3 totals 13 residues. The CDR3 bases are TGTGCCAGCAGTCAACTAGACACCGGGGAGCTGTTTTTT. Residues: CASSQLDTGELFF.

The chain joins TRBV18 to TRBJ2-3, with D possibly being TRBD1 or TRBD2 (5 bases each). The CDR3 is 11 amino acids. Germline lookup yields CDR1 KGHSH and CDR2 LQKENI. V lost 10 bases, J lost 9 bases, and 14 bases lay in between. CDR3 loop: CATGLRDTQYF. CDR3 sequence (DNA): TGTGCCACGGGCCTACGGGACACGCAGTATTTT.

This clonotype occurred a few times. CDR3 sequence reads: CSASPHPRPGNTIYF. CDR3 DNA: TGCAGTGCTAGTCCCCATCCTCGCCCGGGAAACACCATATATTTT. The chain carries TRBV20-1 and TRBJ1-3; the D is unclear. Trimming stripped 3 bases from V and 4 bases from J, with 16 bases between. The germline V gene has CDR1 DFQATT and CDR2 SNEGSKA (reference sequence). The CDR3 is made up of 15 amino acids.

This clonotype was observed many times. V gene TRBV7-2 combines with J gene TRBJ1-2, with D perhaps matching TRBD1 (5 bases). The V gene's germline CDR1 is SGHTA and CDR2 FQGNSA. The V gene lost 2 bases and the J gene lost 0 bases, with 10 bases spanning the gap. The CDR3 loop spans 15 amino acids. The chain's CDR3 is CASSLSGGTNYGYTF. CDR3 DNA sequence: TGTGCCAGCAGCTTATCCGGGGGAACTAACTATGGCTACACCTTC.

This clonotype was detected only a few times. In nucleotides, the CDR3 is TGCGCCAGCAATGGACTAGCGGGGGACTCTGGGGCCAACGTCCTGACTTTC. This sequence encodes CASNGLAGDSGANVLTF. The rearrangement links TRBV5-1 to TRBJ2-6, with TRBD2 matching over 13 bases. Looked up from germline, CDR1 is SGHRS and CDR2 is YFSETQ. The CDR3 is 17 amino acids. V lost 6 bases, J lost 0 bases, and 3 bases stayed unmatched.

This clonotype showed up many times. This chain uses TRBV10-3 with TRBJ1-4; TRBD1 matches 9 bases. Germline V gene data show CDR1 as ENHRY and CDR2 as SYGVKD. The CDR3 is made up of 17 amino acids. Germline trimming cut 2 bases from V and 3 bases from J; bases unmatched to any gene: 7. In DNA, the CDR3 is TGTGCCATCAGTGAGCCCACAGGGGACAGGGCTAATGAAAAACTGTTTTTT. Its protein is CAISEPTGDRANEKLFF.

Many counts were recorded for this clonotype. The chain's CDR3 is CASSPGGTGKTQYF. As DNA, the CDR3 is TGTGCCAGCTCGCCAGGGGGAACCGGGAAGACCCAGTACTTC. The J gene is TRBJ2-3, the V gene TRBV18, with 7 bases aligning to TRBD1. The last part of the DNA fits TRBJ2-5 better; the J call may be wrong. Germline V gives CDR1 KGHSH, CDR2 LQKENI. The CDR3 loop spans 14 amino acids.

This clonotype was detected many times. The V and J genes are TRBV12-3 or TRBV12-4 and TRBJ1-5; no definite D call. Trimming cost V 2 bases and J 8 bases, with 10 bases left between them. This CDR3 comprises 13 residues. CDR3: CASSLRDGEPQHF. The CDR3 coding sequence is TGTGCCAGCAGTTTAAGGGATGGGGAGCCCCAGCATTTT.

V usage is TRBV18 and J usage is TRBJ2-7, with 14 bases matching TRBD2. Germline V CDR1 and CDR2: KGHSH, LQKENI. V gave up 4 bases and J gave up 3 bases; unmatched junction bases: 8. This CDR3 is built from 17 residues. The CDR3 loop reads CASSHSGLAGEHYEQYF. Written as DNA, the CDR3 is TGTGCCAGCTCACACTCGGGACTAGCGGGAGAGCACTACGAGCAGTACTTC.

Ten or more counts support this clonotype. The rearrangement joins TRBV28 to TRBJ2-5, with D perhaps being TRBD1 or TRBD2 (5 bases each). Trimming cost V 4 bases and J 5 bases, with 11 bases left between them. The germline CDR1 and CDR2 sequences are MDHEN and SYDVKM. The CDR3 extends over 13 amino acids. Written as DNA, the CDR3 is TGTGCCAGCAGTTCGGGACCGTGGGAGACCCAGTACTTC. It translates to CASSSGPWETQYF.